Each of the 25 T cell receptor beta chains below was sequenced from the same sample in a study of CD8 T cells in ankylosing spondylitis. TCRdb re-called the 5' RACE reads with MiXCR, one entry per CDR3 protein. Of 500,000 to 550,000 distinct CDR3 sequences listed, roughly an eighth are singletons. General study points: What appeared characteristic of ankylosing spondylitis blood was a TCR beta motif of eight or nine highly homologous variants.

No cognate antigen is known for these TCRs. Source material: blood, either unsorted or a sorted T cell fraction (not recorded which). These receptors all stem from a male donor with ankylosing spondylitis.

This clonotype has only a few counts. This chain uses TRBV11-2 with TRBJ1-1, with D tentatively TRBD1 (5 bases). The length of the CDR3 is 15 residues. Germline CDR1 and CDR2: SGHAT and FQNNGV. Trimming shortened V by 5 bases and J by 1 base, and 14 bases separated the two germline ends. In nucleotides, the CDR3 is TGTGCCAGCAGCCCTCGGACACTGACGAACACTGAAGCTTTCTTT. Translated: CASSPRTLTNTEAFF.

This clonotype occurred many times. CDR3 in DNA: TGTGCCAGCAGCTTAAGGTCAGGGGAAGGTACCGGGGAGCTGTTTTTT. It codes for CASSLRSGEGTGELFF. The chain recombines TRBV7-2 with TRBJ2-2; tentatively, D is TRBD1 (6 bases). The CDR3 spans 16 residues. CDR1 is SGHTA and CDR2 is FQGNSA in the germline V gene. Deletions cut 2 bases from V and 5 bases from J, with 15 bases between.

This chain uses TRBV12-3 or TRBV12-4 with TRBJ1-5; 8 bases fit TRBD1. V trimming: 3 bases; J trimming: 0 bases; junction bases outside the gene matches: 7. The CDR3 is made up of 17 amino acids. CDR3 amino acids: CASSFGTGKGSNQPQHF. The CDR3 nucleotides are TGTGCCAGCAGTTTTGGGACAGGAAAAGGTAGCAATCAGCCCCAGCATTTT.

This clonotype has only a few counts. The chain joins TRBV6-5 to TRBJ2-7; no clear D. CDR3 length: 14 residues. V dropped 0 bases and J dropped 4 bases, with 10 bases sitting between them. Germline assignment: CDR1 MNHEY and CDR2 SVGAGI. The CDR3 spells CASSYSGSAYEQYV. Written as DNA, the CDR3 is TGTGCCAGCAGTTACTCCGGGTCAGCATACGAGCAGTACGTC.

This clonotype has a handful of counts. This rearrangement joins TRBV5-1 to TRBJ2-4; 11 bases are shared with TRBD2. Trimming took 3 bases from V and 6 from J; bases not matched to a gene: 5. CDR3 length: 15 residues. Germline V gives CDR1 SGHRS, CDR2 YFSETQ. CDR3 in DNA: TGCGCCAGCAGCTCGCTACTAGCGGGAGCAAACATTCAGTACTTC. It codes for CASSSLLAGANIQYF.

In its sample, this clonotype was seen a few times. The rearrangement uses TRBV12-3 or TRBV12-4 and TRBJ2-7, with TRBD1 identical over 9 bases. V dropped 4 bases and J dropped 1; count of bases not matched to a gene: 5. This CDR3 is 15 amino acids long. CDR3 DNA: TGTGCCAGCAGTTCCCGGGACAGGGAATCCTACGAGCAGTACTTC. Its protein product is CASSSRDRESYEQYF.

This clonotype came up many times. The V and J genes are TRBV20-1 and TRBJ2-5; 7 nucleotides line up with TRBD2. The length of the CDR3 is 17 residues. The trim removed 6 bases at V and 5 bases at J, leaving 21 bases unmatched. CDR1 is DFQATT, CDR2 SNEGSKA, per germline (reference sequence). CDR3 in DNA: TGCAGTGCCCTGCCTACTAAAAGCGGGGATTTAGAGGAGACCCAGTACTTC. Its translation: CSALPTKSGDLEETQYF.

This clonotype appeared many times. The chain couples TRBV4-1 to TRBJ1-1; tentative D call: TRBD1 (5 bases). The CDR3 totals 13 residues. Germline V gene data show CDR1 as MGHRA and CDR2 as YSYEKL. The ends were cut back, 0 bases at V and 4 bases at J, with 6 bases in the middle. CDR3: CASSQDQGTEAFF. CDR3 sequence (DNA): TGCGCCAGCAGCCAAGATCAGGGCACTGAAGCTTTCTTT.

This chain links TRBV15 with TRBJ2-5; a possible D gene is TRBD1 (5 bases). Germline lookup yields CDR1 LNHNV and CDR2 YYDKDF (reference sequence). The germline V and J ends were trimmed by 0 bases and 5 bases, with 22 bases remaining between them. CDR3 length: 18 residues. In DNA, the CDR3 is TGTGCCACCAGCAGAGAACCCCCGACACAGGCTGCTTATGAGACCCAGTACTTC. It specifies CATSREPPTQAAYETQYF.

The chain employs TRBV7-2 and TRBJ2-7; 8 positions match TRBD1. The junction had 5 bases not matched to a gene; V was cut back by 0 bases and J by 10 bases. CDR3 size: 13 residues. Germline values: CDR1 SGHTA, CDR2 FQGNSA. The chain's CDR3 is CASSLAGQGAQYF. As DNA, the CDR3 is TGTGCCAGCAGCTTAGCAGGACAGGGAGCACAGTACTTC.

This clonotype was seen a handful of times. The CDR3 is CASSIHGGTGELFF. The CDR3 region has the DNA TGTGCCAGCAGTATCCATGGGGGCACCGGGGAGCTGTTTTTT. The gene calls are TRBV6-1 and TRBJ2-2; D may match TRBD1 or TRBD2 (5 bases each). V lost 5 bases and J lost 4, with 11 bases in between. Germline CDR1 is MNHNS and CDR2 is SASEGT. The CDR3 runs to 14 residues.

This clonotype has more than one count but fewer than ten. This rearrangement joins TRBV19 to TRBJ1-4; D is perhaps TRBD1 (5 bases). Per the germline V gene, CDR1 is LNHDA and CDR2 is SQIVND (reference sequence). This CDR3 has 15 residues. V shed 9 bases and J shed 6 bases, with 20 bases lying between them. In DNA, the CDR3 is TGTGCCAGCAGCAACACCGGGACGGGCTATGAAAAACTGTTTTTT. This translates into CASSNTGTGYEKLFF.

Many counts were recorded for this clonotype. This chain uses TRBV24-1 with TRBJ2-2; 8 nucleotides match TRBD1. V dropped 0 bases and J dropped 5; count of bases not matched to a gene: 7. CDR3 length: 17 amino acids. CDR1 is KGHDR, CDR2 SFDVKD, per germline. CDR3 sequence (DNA): TGTGCCACCAGTGATTTGCAGGGGGCCAAGGGGACCGGGGAGCTGTTTTTT. This gives the protein CATSDLQGAKGTGELFF.

This clonotype turned up a few times. The chain links TRBV7-2 to TRBJ1-4; 7 nucleotides align to TRBD1. The CDR3 has 17 amino acids. J lost 0 bases, V lost 4 bases, and 8 bases had no gene match. CDR1 is SGHTA, CDR2 FQGNSA, per germline. Here the CDR3 reads CASSSGGWAATNEKLFF. The CDR3, as DNA: TGTGCCAGCAGCTCAGGGGGTTGGGCCGCAACTAATGAAAAACTGTTTTTT.

This clonotype was counted between two and nine times. This chain uses TRBV25-1 with TRBJ2-1; TRBD2 agrees at 11 bases. The germline CDR1 and CDR2 sequences are MGHDK and SYGVNS. Unmatched junction bases numbered 5, after V lost 3 bases and J lost 4 bases. The CDR3 length is 16 residues. For the CDR3, the DNA is TGTGCCAGCAGTGACTTAGCGGGAGGGCCTTACAATGAGCAGTTCTTC. Its translation: CASSDLAGGPYNEQFF.

This clonotype has a handful of counts. This rearrangement joins TRBV4-2 to TRBJ2-3; D not certain. V lost 3 bases and J lost 3, with 7 bases in between. Germline CDR1 reads LGHNA; CDR2 reads YNFKEQ. This CDR3 spans 13 amino acids. The CDR3 nucleotides are TGTGCCAGCAGCCATCCCCTTACAGATACGCAGTATTTT. This translates into CASSHPLTDTQYF.

This chain uses TRBV6-4 with TRBJ1-2; TRBD1 matches at 12 bases. This CDR3 has 17 residues. In germline, CDR1 is MRHNA, CDR2 SNTAGT. J gave up 6 bases and V 3 bases, and 11 bases lay outside the gene matches. For the CDR3, the DNA is TGTGCCAGCAGTGAAGGGGGACAGGGGGCGGAGGTTGATGGCTACACCTTC. Translation gives CASSEGGQGAEVDGYTF.

The rearrangement links TRBV18 to TRBJ2-7; unclear D gene. V lost 2 bases and J lost 0, with 8 bases in between. The CDR3 covers 14 residues. Germline CDR1 KGHSH, CDR2 LQKENI. CDR3 DNA sequence: TGTGCCAGCTCACCAGGGGTAAACTCCTACGAGCAGTACTTC. The encoded protein is CASSPGVNSYEQYF.

In this sample, this clonotype turned up many times. DNA of the CDR3: TGTGCCATCAGTGAGTCGTTCGGCACAGATACGCAGTATTTT. Protein: CAISESFGTDTQYF. The gene calls are TRBV10-3 and TRBJ2-3; D gene uncertain. Per germline, CDR1 ENHRY and CDR2 SYGVKD. V lost 0 bases, J lost 1 base, and 5 bases lay in between. CDR3 length equals 14 residues.

The chain carries TRBV29-1 and TRBJ2-5; tentatively, D is TRBD1 (6 bases). Trimming removed 4 bases at V and 5 bases at J, with 17 bases between. This CDR3 is built from 14 residues. In germline, CDR1 is SQVTM, CDR2 ANQGSEA. The CDR3: CSVARPGVSETQYF. The CDR3 bases are TGCAGCGTTGCCCGACCAGGGGTGAGCGAGACCCAGTACTTC.

Ten or more counts support this clonotype. The chain has TRBV2 and TRBJ2-1; TRBD2 aligns across 7 bases. CDR1 SNHLY and CDR2 FYNNEI come from the germline V gene. The V gene end was trimmed by 6 bases and the J gene end by 6 bases; junction bases not matched to a gene: 2. The CDR3 runs to 12 residues. CDR3 nucleotide sequence: TGTGCCAGCAGCTGGACTAGCAATGAGCAGTTCTTC. Its translation: CASSWTSNEQFF.

This clonotype has just a few counts. V gene TRBV7-8 combines with J gene TRBJ2-2, with TRBD2 as a possible D gene (6 bases). Trimming left V 1 base short and J 8 bases short, with 11 bases between. The germline V gene encodes CDR1 SGHVS and CDR2 FQNEAQ. CDR3 length: 14 amino acids. The chain's CDR3 is CASSLEEGSGELFF. DNA for the CDR3: TGTGCCAGCAGCTTAGAGGAGGGCTCTGGGGAGCTGTTTTTT.

The chain joins TRBV18 to TRBJ2-7; 7 bases fit TRBD2. V lost 3 bases and J lost 7; bases outside the gene matches: 9. The CDR3 covers 14 residues. Germline CDR1 and CDR2: KGHSH and LQKENI. CDR3 in DNA: TGTGCCAGCTCACCGGTAGGGCAAGCGGGGGAGCAGTACTTC. Protein product: CASSPVGQAGEQYF.

The rearrangement uses TRBV20-1 and TRBJ1-5; perhaps TRBD1 as D (6 bases). Germline-derived CDR1 and CDR2 are DFQATT and SNEGSKA (reference sequence). This CDR3 comprises 14 residues. The germline V and J ends were trimmed by 6 bases and 1 base, with 13 bases remaining between them. The CDR3: CSANRRGSNQPQHF. CDR3 coding DNA: TGCAGTGCCAACCGAAGGGGGAGCAATCAGCCCCAGCATTTT.

The genes are TRBV6-4 and TRBJ2-7; 10 nucleotides agree with TRBD1. There are 12 residues in the CDR3. Germline V CDR1 and CDR2: MRHNA, SNTAGT. J lost 3 bases, V lost 11 bases, and 4 bases had no gene match. The CDR3, as DNA: TGTGCCGTTGACAGGGGGCTCTACGAGCAGTACTTC. It is translated as CAVDRGLYEQYF.